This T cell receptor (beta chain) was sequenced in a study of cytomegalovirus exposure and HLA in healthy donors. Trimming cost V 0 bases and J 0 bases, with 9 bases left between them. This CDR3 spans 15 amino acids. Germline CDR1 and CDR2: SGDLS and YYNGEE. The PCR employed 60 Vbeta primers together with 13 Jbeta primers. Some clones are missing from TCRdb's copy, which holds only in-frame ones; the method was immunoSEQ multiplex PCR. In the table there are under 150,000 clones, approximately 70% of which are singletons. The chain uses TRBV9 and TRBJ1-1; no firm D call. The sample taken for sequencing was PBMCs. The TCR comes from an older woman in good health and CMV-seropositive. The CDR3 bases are TGTGCCAGCAGCGTAGGGGCAGGTTTGAACACTGAAGCTTTCTTT. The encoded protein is CASSVGAGLNTEAFF.